The next 5 T cell receptor beta chains were all read from a single sample in a study of response to subunit inactivated influenza vaccine. TCRdb ran MiXCR on the RT-PCR reads and lists one entry per CDR3 protein. The profile covers about 570,000 distinct CDR3 sequences, with 10% to 15% appearing a single time and about a tenth taken by the ten largest. Here the sequenced sample was PBMCs from blood, taken on the day of vaccination. Receptors originate from a man aged 45-65 years who received an inactivated influenza vaccine.

This clonotype was seen a handful of times. This chain joins TRBV27 and TRBJ2-3; the D is unclear. V lost 0 bases to trimming and J lost 3 bases, with 13 bases between them. CDR1 is MNHEY and CDR2 is SMNVEV in the germline V gene (reference sequence). The CDR3 has 16 residues. CDR3 sequence reads: CASSLSPGRLTDTQYF. For the CDR3, the DNA is TGTGCCAGCAGTTTATCGCCCGGGCGACTGACAGATACGCAGTATTTT.

A few counts support this clonotype. The chain joins TRBV10-2 to TRBJ2-3, with D uncertain. The CDR3 spans 15 residues. Trimming shortened V by 2 bases and J by 4 bases, and 13 bases separated the two germline ends. CDR1 WSHSY and CDR2 SAAADI come from the germline V gene. The CDR3 region is CASSERRNPADTQYF. CDR3 DNA sequence: TGCGCCAGCAGTGAGCGACGGAATCCAGCAGATACGCAGTATTTT.

Ten or more counts support this clonotype. V is TRBV2 and J is TRBJ2-1, with 8 bases fitting TRBD2. The CDR3 spans 14 residues. Trimming removed 4 bases from V and 2 bases from J; junction bases left unmatched: 1. CDR1 SNHLY and CDR2 FYNNEI come from the germline V gene. CDR3 in amino acids: CASSVTSAYNEQFF. The CDR3, as DNA: TGTGCCAGCAGTGTGACTAGCGCCTACAATGAGCAGTTCTTC.

The chain recombines TRBV27 with TRBJ1-2; D unclear. The V gene lost 3 bases and the J gene lost 4 bases, with 15 bases spanning the gap. This CDR3 is 15 amino acids long. Germline V CDR1 and CDR2: MNHEY, SMNVEV (reference sequence). CDR3 loop: CASSLTARRPYGYTF. CDR3 coding DNA: TGTGCCAGCAGTTTGACGGCAAGAAGACCCTATGGCTACACCTTC.

The chain recombines TRBV4-3 with TRBJ2-7; 7 bases agree with TRBD1. CDR1 is LGHNA and CDR2 is YSLEER in the germline V gene. The junction had 11 bases not matched to a gene; V was cut back by 5 bases and J by 1 base. The CDR3 has 16 residues. CDR3 amino acids: CASSSRFGTVSYEQYF. CDR3 DNA sequence: TGCGCCAGCAGCAGCCGTTTTGGGACAGTATCCTACGAGCAGTACTTC.